These 13 T cell receptor beta chains originate from one sample sequenced in a study of vaccination effects on CD4 cells after COVID-19. Data came from immunoSEQ multiplex PCR; TCRdb stores just in-frame clones and leaves some out. The sample holds just under 75,000 clones; roughly 73% are singletons and the top ten take approximately 2.4%. Antigens of these TCRs are unknown. It was after around eleven days of culture that CD4+ T cells were isolated. Participants were given two doses of BNT162b2 or mRNA-1273 vaccine. The sequenced sample was CD4+ T cells from PBMCs cultured without peptide, obtained after COVID-19 vaccination. These receptors were obtained from a human donor who received a COVID-19 vaccine.

This clone was recorded a few times. The J gene is TRBJ1-4, the V gene TRBV2, with 10 bases matching TRBD1. V was clipped by 8 bases and J by 8 bases; unmatched bases: 8. Looked up from germline, CDR1 is SNHLY and CDR2 is FYNNEI. This CDR3 spans 14 amino acids. This CDR3 is CASGRQGAGEKLFF. CDR3 sequence (DNA): TGTGCCAGCGGGCGACAGGGGGCCGGCGAAAAACTGTTTTTT.

This chain joins TRBV5-1 and TRBJ2-5; 11 nucleotides agree with TRBD2. Germline CDR1 reads SGHRS; CDR2 reads YFSETQ. The V gene end was trimmed by 3 bases and the J gene end by 4 bases; junction bases not matched to a gene: 8. This CDR3 has 16 residues. The CDR3 DNA reads as TGCGCCAGCAGCTCCGAGCCGCTAGCGGGGGGAGAGACCCAGTACTTC. This translates into CASSSEPLAGGETQYF.

This chain connects TRBV6-2 or TRBV6-3 to TRBJ2-1; D perhaps matches TRBD2 (6 bases). CDR3 size: 16 residues. The germline CDR1 and CDR2 sequences are MNHEY and SVGEGT. V lost 4 bases to trimming and J lost 2 bases, with 15 bases between them. CDR3 coding DNA: TGTGCCAGCAGTTTGGGGAGGCTTATCACCTACAATGAGCAGTTCTTC. Its translation: CASSLGRLITYNEQFF.

The chain couples TRBV5-4 to TRBJ2-3; TRBD2 might be the D (7 bases). The V gene lost 5 bases and the J gene lost 5 bases, with 21 bases spanning the gap. Germline assignment: CDR1 SGHNT and CDR2 YYREEE (reference sequence). The CDR3 runs to 16 residues. The CDR3 spells CASRYLGGVAGDTQYF. In DNA, the CDR3 is TGTGCCAGCAGGTACCTAGGGGGTGTAGCGGGAGATACGCAGTATTTT.

This clone was picked up a small number of times. The V gene is TRBV4-1, the J gene TRBJ1-6; 9 nucleotides match TRBD1. The CDR3 contains 17 residues. V was clipped by 6 bases and J by 1 base; unmatched bases: 7. Germline V lookup: CDR1 MGHRA, CDR2 YSYEKL. CDR3 nucleotide sequence: TGCGCCAGCAGTGCTACAGGGGGCGCTTCCTATAATTCACCCCTCCACTTT. This translates into CASSATGGASYNSPLHF.

This clone has more than one count but fewer than ten. The chain employs TRBV2 and TRBJ1-5, with no clear D. Germline CDR1 is SNHLY and CDR2 is FYNNEI. V was cut by 6 bases and J by 8 bases, with 11 bases left in between. This CDR3 comprises 12 residues. The CDR3 loop is CASSADGKPQHF. In DNA form, the CDR3 reads TGTGCCAGCAGCGCAGATGGTAAGCCCCAGCATTTT. Supplemented by reference TRBV2 and TRBJ1-5, the full variable domain reads EPEVTQTPSHQVTQMGQEVILRCVPISNHLYFYWYRQILGQKVEFLVSFYNNEISEKSEIFDDQFSVERPDGSNFTLKIRSTKLEDSAMYFCASSADGKPQHFGDGTRLSIL.

The chain couples TRBV6-2 or TRBV6-3 to TRBJ1-5, with D hard to call. There are 14 residues in the CDR3. Germline V gives CDR1 MNHEY, CDR2 SVGEGT. V was pared by 3 bases and J by 7 bases, with 13 bases between. In DNA, the CDR3 is TGTGCCAGCAGTTATTTTACGGAGGGCCAGCCCCAGCATTTT. Amino acids: CASSYFTEGQPQHF.

V usage is TRBV18 and J usage is TRBJ1-1; 7 bases match TRBD1. This CDR3 region has 14 residues. Trimming at V came to 3 bases and at J to 10 bases, leaving 11 bases not matched to a gene. Germline CDR1 is KGHSH and CDR2 is LQKENI. The CDR3 reads CASSPGQEAEVAFF. The CDR3 region has the DNA TGTGCCAGCTCACCTGGACAGGAAGCGGAGGTAGCTTTCTTT.

The genes are TRBV6-6 and TRBJ1-4; D is unresolved. Germline V gene lookup returns CDR1 MNHNY and CDR2 SVGAGI (reference sequence). Trimming took 1 base from V and 1 from J, leaving 4 bases between them. The CDR3 loop spans 14 amino acids. The DNA of the CDR3 is TGTGCCAGCAGTTACTTGGGAACTAATGAAAAACTGTTTTTT. Translating gives CASSYLGTNEKLFF.

This clone was counted once. J is TRBJ1-2 and V is TRBV29-1; D gene ambiguous. CDR1 is SQVTM, CDR2 ANQGSEA, per germline. Between the trimmed V and J ends, which lost 3 bases and 7 bases, there was a span of 12 bases. The CDR3 totals 12 residues. CDR3 residues: CSVELPGRGYTF. CDR3 nucleotides: TGCAGCGTTGAGCTCCCGGGTCGTGGCTACACCTTC.

V gene TRBV23-1 combines with J gene TRBJ2-7; no reliable D call. TRBV23-1 is an ORF, and what it does is uncertain. This CDR3 is 14 amino acids long. Between the trimmed V and J ends, which lost 6 bases and 7 bases, there was a span of 19 bases. For the CDR3, the DNA is TGCGCCAGCAGCCCTGAATTTAGCCCCAGGGAGCAGTACGTC. Its protein product is CASSPEFSPREQYV.

CDR3 residues: CASSFNRGDNEQFF. The CDR3 nucleotides are TGTGCCAGCAGCTTTAATAGGGGTGACAATGAGCAGTTCTTC. The rearrangement uses TRBV11-2 and TRBJ2-1; D may be TRBD1 (5 bases). The CDR3 has 14 amino acids. The germline CDR1 and CDR2 sequences are SGHAT and FQNNGV. V lost 3 bases and J 5 bases, leaving 11 bases between the germline ends.

J is TRBJ2-5 and V is TRBV9, with D maybe TRBD2 (7 bases). Germline assignment: CDR1 SGDLS and CDR2 YYNGEE. The length of the CDR3 is 15 residues. The V end lost 0 bases, the J end lost 5 bases, and 14 bases lay between the germline ends. The CDR3 sequence: CASSVGTAGAETQYF. Written as DNA, the CDR3 is TGTGCCAGCAGCGTAGGAACGGCGGGGGCTGAGACCCAGTACTTC. The full variable domain, with the rest looked up from reference TRBV9 and TRBJ2-5, is DSGVTQTPKHLITATGQRVTLRCSPRSGDLSVYWYQQSLDQGLQFLIQYYNGEERAKGNILERFSAQQFPDLHSELNLSSLELGDSALYFCASSVGTAGAETQYFGPGTRLLVL.